The source of this TCR beta chain is a study of T cell responses to AZD1222 COVID-19 vaccine. With regard to this clone: The target antigen is unknown.

Some second doses came at about 4 weeks and others at about 12 weeks; these were pooled. Generated by immunoSEQ multiplex PCR, the TCRdb table keeps only in-frame clones and is missing some. The profile shows about 150,000 clones, roughly 90% of them singletons. General study results and limits: Regions left unmutated in variants are reportedly the target of nearly half of spike-specific TCRs. White British donors predominated, females outnumbered males, and clonal diversity was possibly underestimated.

Deletions cut 4 bases from V and 2 bases from J, with 11 bases between. The CDR3 runs to 15 residues. Germline V gene sequence: CDR1 SNHLY, CDR2 FYNNEI. This clonotype originated in an adult who received the AZD1222 COVID-19 vaccine. The chain has TRBV2 and TRBJ1-4; a weak D match, TRBD1 (6 bases). Sequenced here: peripheral blood, sampled 28 days after the second AZD1222 dose. The CDR3 sequence: CASSAQGTTNEKLFF. CDR3 DNA: TGTGCCAGCAGTGCCCAGGGGACGACTAATGAAAAACTGTTTTTT.